The 32 T cell receptor beta chains reported below all come from one sample, sequenced in a study of cytomegalovirus exposure and HLA in healthy donors. 60 Vbeta and 13 Jbeta primers were used in PCR. Method: immunoSEQ multiplex PCR; TCRdb's copy keeps in-frame clones and lacks some. The sample contains approximately 120,000 clones, approximately 80% of which appear only once. Sequenced material: PBMCs. The receptors come from a man aged 30-40 years in good health and CMV-seropositive.

The genes are TRBV28 and TRBJ1-4; D not certain. The V end was cut by 11 bases, the J end by 4 bases, with 11 bases between. Per germline, CDR1 MDHEN and CDR2 SYDVKM. The CDR3 spans 12 residues. The CDR3 nucleotides are TGTGCCGGATCCTCGGGTAATGAAAAACTGTTTTTT. Translated: CAGSSGNEKLFF.

This clone was found a few times. The V call is TRBV27, the J call TRBJ1-1; D is perhaps TRBD1 (5 bases). Germline assignment: CDR1 MNHEY and CDR2 SMNVEV (reference sequence). CDR3 length equals 14 residues. V was clipped by 3 bases and J by 5 bases, with 13 bases between them. CDR3 loop: CASSLNGGRTEAFF. DNA for the CDR3: TGTGCCAGCAGTTTGAACGGGGGTAGGACTGAAGCTTTCTTT.

The V gene is TRBV29-1, the J gene TRBJ2-7; 11 positions match TRBD1. After removal of 6 bases from V and 3 bases from J, the junction contained 10 bases not matched to a gene. The CDR3 runs 15 residues. The germline V gene has CDR1 SQVTM and CDR2 ANQGSEA. In DNA, the CDR3 is TGCAGCGTCAGCTCCGGGACAGGGGGGTACTACGAGCAGTACTTC. It is translated as CSVSSGTGGYYEQYF.

J is TRBJ1-3 and V is TRBV12-5; D is perhaps TRBD1 (5 bases). This CDR3 has 17 residues. CDR1 and CDR2 from the germline V gene are LGHNT and FRNRAP. Trimming took off 0 bases at V and 0 bases at J, with 12 bases between the two ends. CDR3 coding DNA: TGTGCTAGTGGTTTGGTACGGGAGGGGCACTCTGGAAACACCATATATTTT. The encoded protein is CASGLVREGHSGNTIYF.

The V and J genes are TRBV15 and TRBJ2-2; 9 nucleotides line up with TRBD2. The CDR3 runs 17 residues. With V trimmed by 0 bases and J by 9 bases, 11 bases remained unmatched. The germline V gene encodes CDR1 LNHNV and CDR2 YYDKDF (reference sequence). CDR3 sequence (DNA): TGTGCCACCAGCAGAGAACGGGGTCTAGCGGGAAATCGGGAGCTGTTTTTT. Its translation is CATSRERGLAGNRELFF.

This clone appeared a few times. The chain employs TRBV7-2 and TRBJ2-5, with 13 bases identical to TRBD2. There are 16 residues in the CDR3. In germline, CDR1 is SGHTA, CDR2 FQGNSA. V lost 5 bases and J lost 5; bases outside the gene matches: 8. CDR3 sequence (DNA): TGTGCCAGCAGCCGACTAGCGGGAGGTCCTCCGGAGACCCAGTACTTC. This encodes CASSRLAGGPPETQYF.

The genes are TRBV28 and TRBJ2-1; 10 bases line up with TRBD2. V shed 1 base, J shed 11 bases, and the junction held 11 bases outside the gene matches. CDR1 is MDHEN, CDR2 SYDVKM, per germline. The CDR3 loop spans 16 amino acids. CDR3 amino acids: CASSLSLAGLLSQQFF. The CDR3 bases are TGTGCCAGCAGTTTATCACTAGCGGGATTGCTTTCGCAGCAGTTCTTC.

The chain links TRBV11-3 to TRBJ2-6; perhaps TRBD2 as D (6 bases). V was clipped by 8 bases and J by 0 bases, with 14 bases between them. The CDR3 loop spans 16 amino acids. The germline gives CDR1 SGHNT, CDR2 YENEEA. The CDR3 DNA is TGTGCCAGCGAGGAGGGCAGCCACTCTGGGGCCAACGTCCTGACTTTC. This codes for CASEEGSHSGANVLTF.

The sample holds one count of this clone. The J gene is TRBJ2-7, the V gene TRBV13; 8 bases agree with TRBD2. V shed 4 bases, J shed 2 bases, and the junction held 1 base outside the gene matches. The CDR3 consists of 13 residues. The germline V gene has CDR1 PRHDT and CDR2 FYEKMQ (reference sequence). CDR3 protein: CASSSGLAYEQYF. In nucleotides, the CDR3 is TGTGCCAGCAGCTCGGGACTAGCCTACGAGCAGTACTTC.

This sequence joins TRBV4-2 and TRBJ2-3, with 10 bases identical to TRBD2. The V gene's germline CDR1 is LGHNA and CDR2 YNFKEQ. This CDR3 comprises 16 residues. After removal of 3 bases from V and 3 bases from J, the junction contained 6 bases not matched to a gene. DNA for the CDR3: TGTGCCAGCAGCCATGTAACTAGCGGGACTACAGATACGCAGTATTTT. Amino acids: CASSHVTSGTTDTQYF.

The CDR3 DNA reads TGTGCCAGCAGTTCCGAGCCTCTAAGACAAGAGACCCAGTACTTC. It codes for CASSSEPLRQETQYF. The gene calls are TRBV6-5 and TRBJ2-5; D gene ambiguous. V shed 4 bases and J shed 2 bases, with 14 bases lying between them. CDR1 and CDR2 (germline): MNHEY, SVGAGI. CDR3 length: 15 residues.

This clone was detected a few times. The V call is TRBV7-3, the J call TRBJ2-2, with D hard to call. The CDR3 has 13 residues. Between the trimmed V and J ends, which lost 3 bases and 1 base, there was a span of 3 bases. CDR1 and CDR2 (germline): SGHTA, FQGTGA. CDR3 protein: CASSLRNTGELFF. The CDR3 region has the DNA TGTGCCAGCAGCTTGCGGAACACCGGGGAGCTGTTTTTT.

This clone showed up just a few times. The chain carries TRBV7-3 and TRBJ2-7, with 14 positions matching TRBD2. The germline CDR1 and CDR2 sequences are SGHTA and FQGTGA. The length of the CDR3 is 15 residues. V was pared by 5 bases and J by 3 bases, with 3 bases of the junction left unmatched. The CDR3 nucleotides are TGTGCCAGCAGCCTGGGGACTAGCGGGAGCTACGAGCAGTACTTC. The encoded protein is CASSLGTSGSYEQYF.

The chain couples TRBV28 to TRBJ1-2; 12 bases align to TRBD1. The germline CDR1 and CDR2 sequences are MDHEN and SYDVKM. This CDR3 region has 14 residues. Germline trimming cut 7 bases from V and 11 bases from J; bases unmatched to any gene: 11. CDR3 sequence reads: CASTTGQGAFGYTF. The CDR3 DNA reads TGTGCCAGCACTACGGGACAGGGGGCCTTTGGTTACACCTTC.

The chain recombines TRBV7-8 with TRBJ2-7; D remains unclear. Germline-derived CDR1 and CDR2 are SGHVS and FQNEAQ. Trimming shortened V by 3 bases and J by 0 bases, and 9 bases separated the two germline ends. The CDR3 spans 14 residues. As DNA, the CDR3 is TGTGCCAGCAGCTTGAGGAGTTTCTCCTACGAGCAGTACTTC. This codes for CASSLRSFSYEQYF.

This chain links TRBV27 with TRBJ2-2, with D possibly matching TRBD2 (5 bases). This CDR3 has 15 amino acids. Germline lookup yields CDR1 MNHEY and CDR2 SMNVEV (reference sequence). The germline V and J ends were trimmed by 5 bases and 6 bases, with 16 bases remaining between them. This chain's CDR3 is CASSPAVDGAGELFF. The CDR3 region has the DNA TGTGCCAGCAGTCCGGCGGTCGACGGGGCCGGGGAGCTGTTTTTT.

The table lists this clone with a few counts. The chain's CDR3 is CASSRRDEQFF. The CDR3 DNA sequence: TGTGCCAGCAGCCGGAGGGATGAGCAGTTCTTC. This chain connects TRBV27 to TRBJ2-1, with D perhaps TRBD2 (6 bases). The CDR3 contains 11 residues. CDR1 is MNHEY and CDR2 is SMNVEV in the germline V gene (reference sequence). Trimming took 6 bases from V and 8 from J, leaving 8 bases between them.

This rearrangement joins TRBV5-4 to TRBJ2-5; 7 bases fit TRBD2. The CDR3 totals 11 residues. Germline V CDR1 and CDR2: SGHNT, YYREEE (reference sequence). The junction had 2 bases not matched to a gene; V was cut back by 0 bases and J by 12 bases. The chain's CDR3 is CASSLGREEYF. The CDR3 DNA reads as TGTGCCAGCAGCTTGGGTCGGGAGGAGTACTTC.

The rearrangement uses TRBV29-1 and TRBJ2-7, with 7 bases that match TRBD1. This CDR3 has 15 residues. The ends lost 8 bases at V and 2 bases at J; junction bases unmatched: 15. CDR1 and CDR2 from the germline V gene are SQVTM and ANQGSEA. This CDR3 reads CSISDPRGQTYEQYF. CDR3 DNA: TGCAGCATTTCCGATCCCCGGGGACAGACCTACGAGCAGTACTTC.

The chain uses TRBV29-1 and TRBJ1-2; TRBD1 agrees at 8 bases. Per germline, CDR1 SQVTM and CDR2 ANQGSEA. Trimming removed 3 bases from V and 3 bases from J; junction bases left unmatched: 0. CDR3 size: 12 residues. The CDR3 is CSVETGDYGYTF. DNA of the CDR3: TGCAGCGTTGAGACAGGGGACTATGGCTACACCTTC. The entire variable domain, with the rest obtained from reference TRBV29-1 and TRBJ1-2, is as follows: SAVISQKPSRDICQRGTSLTIQCQVDSQVTMMFWYRQQPGQSLTLIATANQGSEATYESGFVIDKFPISRPNLTFSTLTVSNMSPEDSSIYLCSVETGDYGYTFGSGTRLTVV.

The chain recombines TRBV5-1 with TRBJ2-7, with 12 positions matching TRBD2. This CDR3 region has 16 residues. Germline loops: CDR1 SGHRS, CDR2 YFSETQ. V shed 0 bases and J 2 bases; nucleotides not matched to a gene: 3. Written as DNA, the CDR3 is TGCGCCAGCAGCTTGGACCTAGCGGGAGGGCCCTACGAGCAGTACTTC. As protein: CASSLDLAGGPYEQYF.

The CDR3 DNA reads TGTGCCAGCAGCCAAGGCGGGGCGGGACTCGCAGATACGCAGTATTTT. Translated, it gives CASSQGGAGLADTQYF. This chain links TRBV4-2 with TRBJ2-3, with a weak D call TRBD2 (6 bases). With 1 base removed from V and 4 bases from J, the gap between germline ends came to 15 bases. The CDR3 totals 16 residues. Germline assignment: CDR1 LGHNA and CDR2 YNFKEQ.

This chain uses TRBV18 with TRBJ1-4, with D maybe TRBD1 (6 bases). Trimming left V 3 bases short and J 7 bases short, with 9 bases between. Germline values: CDR1 KGHSH, CDR2 LQKENI. The CDR3 is 13 residues long. This CDR3 is CASSPGAVEKLFF. In DNA form, the CDR3 reads TGTGCCAGCTCACCGGGGGCGGTTGAAAAACTGTTTTTT.

This chain joins TRBV28 and TRBJ2-1; the match to TRBD1 covers 10 bases. The CDR3 is 16 residues long. The germline gives CDR1 MDHEN, CDR2 SYDVKM. With 4 bases clipped from V and 5 bases from J, the junction kept 8 bases outside the gene matches. The CDR3 DNA sequence: TGTGCCAGCAGTTCACCGGGACAGGGGCTTGACAATGAGCAGTTCTTC. Its protein product is CASSSPGQGLDNEQFF. The variable domain in full, with the rest retrieved from reference TRBV28 and TRBJ2-1, is DVKVTQSSRYLVKRTGEKVFLECVQDMDHENMFWYRQDPGLGLRLIYFSYDVKMKEKGDIPEGYSVSREKKERFSLILESASTNQTSMYLCASSSPGQGLDNEQFFGPGTRLTVL.

Worth noting for this clone: Its ends do not fully match the called genes, so a read error is possible. The rearrangement joins TRBV4-2 to TRBJ1-3, with D perhaps matching TRBD1 (5 bases). CDR1 and CDR2 from the germline V gene are LGHNA and YNFKEQ. The CDR3 sequence is 16 residues long. CDR3 sequence: CASSQVSGVGGNTIYF. In DNA form, the CDR3 reads TGTGCCAGCAGTCAAGTCTCGGGGGTGGGTGGAAACACCATATATTTT.

V usage is TRBV27 and J usage is TRBJ2-3, with TRBD2 matching over 9 bases. The CDR3 loop spans 15 amino acids. V was clipped by 3 bases and J by 5 bases; unmatched bases: 6. The germline gives CDR1 MNHEY, CDR2 SMNVEV (reference sequence). The CDR3 loop reads CASSFSGGRGDTQYF. CDR3 DNA sequence: TGTGCCAGCAGTTTTAGCGGGGGCCGGGGAGATACGCAGTATTTT.

The V call is TRBV5-4, the J call TRBJ1-2, with 9 bases that match TRBD1. J was trimmed by 5 bases and V by 3 bases; bases with no gene match: 8. CDR3 length: 15 amino acids. The germline V gene encodes CDR1 SGHNT and CDR2 YYREEE (reference sequence). CDR3 DNA sequence: TGTGCCAGCAGCTGGGGGACAGGGTTTTCGTATGGCTACACCTTC. Translation gives CASSWGTGFSYGYTF.

This clone has only a few counts. The chain joins TRBV9 to TRBJ1-2; maybe TRBD1 (6 bases). The ends were cut back, 3 bases at V and 4 bases at J, with 16 bases in the middle. This CDR3 has 15 residues. The germline gives CDR1 SGDLS, CDR2 YYNGEE. CDR3 residues: CASSGLFTGTYGYTF. In DNA form, the CDR3 reads TGTGCCAGCAGCGGATTATTTACAGGGACCTATGGCTACACCTTC.

There are a few counts of this clone. The chain recombines TRBV5-1 with TRBJ2-6, with 7 bases lining up with TRBD2. The CDR3 loop spans 16 amino acids. V shed 7 bases, J shed 1 base, and the junction held 8 bases outside the gene matches. The germline gives CDR1 SGHRS, CDR2 YFSETQ. CDR3 sequence reads: CASQGGPYSGANVLTF. The CDR3 DNA sequence: TGCGCCAGCCAGGGAGGGCCATATTCTGGGGCCAACGTCCTGACTTTC.

This rearrangement joins TRBV14 to TRBJ2-5, with D maybe TRBD2 (6 bases). Germline V gene data show CDR1 as SGHDN and CDR2 as FVKESK. The V gene lost 6 bases and the J gene lost 5 bases, with 16 bases spanning the gap. The CDR3 loop spans 14 amino acids. The CDR3 nucleotides are TGTGCCAGCAGTTACGGGGGACGGGGGGAGACCCAGTACTTC. This codes for CASSYGGRGETQYF.

This clone was seen more than once but under ten times. The chain is built from TRBV9 and TRBJ1-1; D perhaps matches TRBD1 (6 bases). V lost 0 bases and J lost 6, with 12 bases in between. Germline loops: CDR1 SGDLS, CDR2 YYNGEE. The CDR3 has 14 residues. CDR3 bases: TGTGCCAGCAGCGTAGTTTCAGAGGGGGCTGAAGCTTTCTTT. It translates to CASSVVSEGAEAFF.

This chain joins TRBV7-6 and TRBJ2-7; 7 bases are shared with TRBD1. Trimming at V came to 5 bases and at J to 2 bases, leaving 6 bases not matched to a gene. The CDR3 has 14 amino acids. CDR1 is SGHVS and CDR2 is FNYEAQ in the germline V gene. The CDR3 coding sequence is TGTGCCAGCAGCAAAGGGGACAGCCCCTACGAGCAGTACTTC. Protein: CASSKGDSPYEQYF.